The 24 T cell receptor beta chains listed next were all sequenced from one sample in a study of cytomegalovirus exposure and HLA in healthy donors (dated by TCRdb to about 2017). Library method: the immunoSEQ multiplex PCR assay. The table comes from immuneACCESS by way of TCRdb, which keeps in-frame sequences with V and J called. Part of the clones is missing from these tables; in studies checked, under half for an unresolved V gene and the rest for unknown reasons. This sample has more than 95,000 clones in its table, and approximately 89% of those were observed once. Around 2% of the sample rests with the top ten. Source material: PBMCs. The source of these receptors is a man in his late teens or twenties in good health and CMV-seronegative.

This chain uses TRBV19 with TRBJ1-3; 8 nucleotides agree with TRBD1. V dropped 6 bases and J dropped 0; count of bases not matched to a gene: 4. From germline, CDR1 is LNHDA and CDR2 SQIVND (reference sequence). The length of the CDR3 is 15 residues. The CDR3 region is CASSWTGISGNTIYF. CDR3 DNA sequence: TGTGCCAGTAGCTGGACAGGGATCTCTGGAAACACCATATATTTT. The full variable domain, rest sourced from reference TRBV19 and TRBJ1-3, is DGGITQSPKYLFRKEGQNVTLSCEQNLNHDAMYWYRQDPGQGLRLIYYSQIVNDFQKGDIAEGYSVSREKKESFPLTVTSAQKNPTAFYLCASSWTGISGNTIYFGEGSWLTVV.

The chain combines TRBV29-1 with TRBJ1-2; D is possibly TRBD1 (5 bases). Per germline, CDR1 SQVTM and CDR2 ANQGSEA. V was trimmed by 3 bases and J by 0 bases, leaving 17 bases between them. The CDR3 is 16 residues long. The CDR3 DNA reads TGCAGCGTTGATTCGGGGGTTTTGGTCTCTAACTATGGCTACACCTTC. This codes for CSVDSGVLVSNYGYTF.

The sample holds one count of this clone. This chain joins TRBV28 and TRBJ1-3, with D unclear. The CDR3 is made up of 14 amino acids. V was cut by 3 bases and J by 1 base, with 7 bases left in between. Germline values: CDR1 MDHEN, CDR2 SYDVKM. The CDR3 is CASSFRQSGNTIYF. DNA for the CDR3: TGTGCCAGCAGTTTCAGGCAATCTGGAAACACCATATATTTT. Based on the CDR3 plus reference TRBV28 and TRBJ1-3, the full variable domain is DVKVTQSSRYLVKRTGEKVFLECVQDMDHENMFWYRQDPGLGLRLIYFSYDVKMKEKGDIPEGYSVSREKKERFSLILESASTNQTSMYLCASSFRQSGNTIYFGEGSWLTVV.

This chain connects TRBV28 to TRBJ2-1, with 9 bases aligning to TRBD2. The CDR3 is made up of 15 amino acids. Per germline, CDR1 MDHEN and CDR2 SYDVKM. With 3 bases clipped from V and 8 bases from J, the junction kept 8 bases outside the gene matches. CDR3 sequence (DNA): TGTGCCAGCAGTTTGGCTGGCGGGGGGGCCCATGAGCAGTTCTTC. This encodes CASSLAGGGAHEQFF.

This chain connects TRBV2 to TRBJ1-2, with 10 nucleotides matching TRBD1. Germline V gene data show CDR1 as SNHLY and CDR2 as FYNNEI. V shed 6 bases, J shed 8 bases, and the junction held 9 bases outside the gene matches. CDR3 size: 14 residues. In DNA, the CDR3 is TGTGCCAGCAGGGATTCCGGGACAGGGGCGGGCTACACCTTC. This codes for CASRDSGTGAGYTF. Full variable domain (rest looked up from reference TRBV2 and TRBJ1-2): EPEVTQTPSHQVTQMGQEVILRCVPISNHLYFYWYRQILGQKVEFLVSFYNNEISEKSEIFDDQFSVERPDGSNFTLKIRSTKLEDSAMYFCASRDSGTGAGYTFGSGTRLTVV.

J is TRBJ2-1 and V is TRBV7-9, with 9 bases identical to TRBD2. This CDR3 is 15 amino acids long. Germline-derived CDR1 and CDR2 are SEHNR and FQNEAQ (reference sequence). Trimming cost V 2 bases and J 7 bases; bases outside gene matches: 6. The CDR3 nucleotides read TGTGCCAGCAGCTTAACGCGGGGGGGCATGAATGAGCAGTTCTTC. It yields the protein CASSLTRGGMNEQFF.

This chain uses TRBV19 with TRBJ1-5; D is ambiguous. The CDR3 consists of 13 residues. Looked up from germline, CDR1 is LNHDA and CDR2 is SQIVND (reference sequence). Trimming removed 4 bases at V and 3 bases at J, with 7 bases between. The CDR3 region is CASSRGSNQPQHF. The CDR3 coding sequence is TGTGCCAGTAGTAGAGGGTCCAATCAGCCCCAGCATTTT.

This clone was counted a single time. The chain combines TRBV4-1 with TRBJ2-7; D possibly corresponds to TRBD1 (5 bases). The V end lost 4 bases, the J end lost 2 bases, and 18 bases lay between the germline ends. CDR1 and CDR2 from the germline V gene are MGHRA and YSYEKL. This CDR3 comprises 16 residues. The CDR3 region is CASSLIAAAGTYEQYF. As DNA, the CDR3 is TGCGCCAGCAGCCTAATAGCTGCCGCAGGGACCTACGAGCAGTACTTC.

V gene TRBV27 combines with J gene TRBJ2-7, with 9 positions matching TRBD1. Unmatched junction bases numbered 9, after V lost 5 bases and J lost 7 bases. The germline V gene has CDR1 MNHEY and CDR2 SMNVEV (reference sequence). This CDR3 contains 14 residues. As DNA, the CDR3 is TGTGCCAGCAGTAGTACAGGGGGCGGTGGTGAGCAGTACTTC. It translates to CASSSTGGGGEQYF.

The CDR3 nucleotides read TGTGCCAGCAGTCCCAACCCGGGACTTAGCACAGATACGCAGTATTTT. This sequence encodes CASSPNPGLSTDTQYF. V is TRBV28 and J is TRBJ2-3; weak D call: TRBD2 (6 bases). Germline V gene sequence: CDR1 MDHEN, CDR2 SYDVKM. The CDR3 totals 16 residues. Trimming left V 5 bases short and J 0 bases short, with 15 bases between.

V is TRBV19 and J is TRBJ2-3, with D possibly matching TRBD1 (6 bases). V was cut by 9 bases and J by 4 bases, with 17 bases left in between. Germline CDR1 and CDR2: LNHDA and SQIVND (reference sequence). The length of the CDR3 is 14 residues. CDR3 sequence reads: CASQNRARSDTQYF. The CDR3 coding sequence is TGTGCCAGCCAAAACAGGGCTAGGTCAGATACGCAGTATTTT.

The CDR3 loop reads CASSFFPAGSYEQYF. CDR3 DNA: TGTGCCAGCAGTTTTTTTCCAGCGGGCTCCTACGAGCAGTACTTC. The chain couples TRBV27 to TRBJ2-7; the D gene is possibly TRBD2 (6 bases). Trimming left V 3 bases short and J 0 bases short, with 12 bases between. The length of the CDR3 is 15 residues. Germline V gene sequence: CDR1 MNHEY, CDR2 SMNVEV (reference sequence).

CDR3 in amino acids: CASSQDVGAGFISYGYTF. The CDR3 DNA is TGTGCCAGCAGCCAAGATGTTGGTGCAGGGTTCATATCGTATGGCTACACCTTC. This chain connects TRBV4-2 to TRBJ1-2; perhaps TRBD1 as D (5 bases). The length of the CDR3 is 18 residues. CDR1 and CDR2 (germline): LGHNA, YNFKEQ. Trimming removed 0 bases from V and 5 bases from J, with 22 bases in between.

This clone was found once. The chain couples TRBV6-1 to TRBJ2-1, with D possibly matching TRBD2 (5 bases). The V end lost 6 bases, the J end lost 7 bases, and 13 bases lay between the germline ends. Germline CDR1 MNHNS, CDR2 SASEGT. The CDR3 is 13 amino acids. CDR3 residues: CASRGVQRNEQFF. The CDR3 nucleotides are TGTGCCAGCAGGGGAGTACAAAGGAATGAGCAGTTCTTC.

This clone was counted a single time. The chain joins TRBV9 to TRBJ2-1, with 8 bases aligning to TRBD1. V shed 3 bases, J shed 0 bases, and the junction held 14 bases outside the gene matches. The CDR3 totals 19 residues. Per germline, CDR1 SGDLS and CDR2 YYNGEE. Here the CDR3 reads CASSGPGQEDRGSYNEQFF. CDR3 nucleotides: TGTGCCAGCAGCGGACCGGGACAGGAAGATCGCGGCTCCTACAATGAGCAGTTCTTC.

This chain links TRBV18 with TRBJ2-1; 10 positions match TRBD1. Germline V gene data show CDR1 as KGHSH and CDR2 as LQKENI. J gave up 6 bases and V 6 bases, and 14 bases lay outside the gene matches. The CDR3 extends over 17 amino acids. The DNA for the CDR3 is TGTGCCAGCTCGCCGAGCCCGGGACAGGGGTTCTCCAATGAGCAGTTCTTC. This translates into CASSPSPGQGFSNEQFF.

The chain joins TRBV11-2 to TRBJ2-1; 10 nucleotides align to TRBD2. Germline assignment: CDR1 SGHAT and CDR2 FQNNGV. The CDR3 has 15 amino acids. The J segment lost 7 bases and the V segment lost 5 bases, leaving 8 bases of the junction unmatched. The CDR3 region has the DNA TGTGCCAGCAGCATCCTAGCGGGAGCTCTGAATGAGCAGTTCTTC. This translates into CASSILAGALNEQFF.

This chain connects TRBV13 to TRBJ2-7; 7 bases map to TRBD2. Germline CDR1 is PRHDT and CDR2 is FYEKMQ (reference sequence). This CDR3 spans 16 amino acids. V lost 4 bases and J lost 3; bases outside the gene matches: 12. CDR3 nucleotide sequence: TGTGCCAGCAGCTCTATACGGGCGGGGGACGACTACGAGCAGTACTTC. It specifies CASSSIRAGDDYEQYF.

This clone was seen more than once but under ten times. The V call is TRBV28, the J call TRBJ2-7, with TRBD2 identical over 9 bases. Trimming removed 4 bases from V and 6 bases from J; junction bases left unmatched: 7. CDR1 is MDHEN and CDR2 is SYDVKM in the germline V gene. This CDR3 spans 14 amino acids. This CDR3 reads CASSSLAGLLEQYF. The CDR3 DNA reads as TGTGCCAGCAGTTCCCTAGCGGGGCTTCTCGAGCAGTACTTC.

In this sample, this clone turned up a few times. The rearrangement links TRBV6-1 to TRBJ1-2; 11 bases fit TRBD1. Trimming cost V 5 bases and J 2 bases; bases outside gene matches: 7. CDR1 and CDR2 (germline): MNHNS, SASEGT. The CDR3 is 16 residues long. The CDR3 coding sequence is TGTGCCAGCAGTCAAGACGGGACAGGGGGAAACTATGGCTACACCTTC. It specifies CASSQDGTGGNYGYTF.

The chain links TRBV28 to TRBJ1-5, with 7 bases that match TRBD1. V was clipped by 6 bases and J by 0 bases; unmatched bases: 2. From germline, CDR1 is MDHEN and CDR2 SYDVKM. The CDR3 length is 14 residues. The CDR3: CASRGQNSNQPQHF. The CDR3 bases are TGTGCCAGCAGGGGACAGAATAGCAATCAGCCCCAGCATTTT.

This chain uses TRBV11-2 with TRBJ1-1; D remains unclear. Trimming shortened V by 0 bases and J by 1 base, and 6 bases separated the two germline ends. Germline V CDR1 and CDR2: SGHAT, FQNNGV. The CDR3 is 14 residues long. This CDR3 reads CASSLEAGNTEAFF. The CDR3 DNA sequence: TGTGCCAGCAGCTTAGAGGCGGGGAACACTGAAGCTTTCTTT. Based on the CDR3 plus reference TRBV11-2 and TRBJ1-1, the full variable domain is EAGVAQSPRYKIIEKRQSVAFWCNPISGHATLYWYQQILGQGPKLLIQFQNNGVVDDSQLPKDRFSAERLKGVDSTLKIQPAKLEDSAVYLCASSLEAGNTEAFFGQGTRLTVV.

This chain joins TRBV2 and TRBJ1-4; D unclear. Germline V gives CDR1 SNHLY, CDR2 FYNNEI. This CDR3 spans 13 amino acids. V lost 6 bases and J 10 bases, leaving 15 bases between the germline ends. The DNA for the CDR3 is TGTGCCAGCAGCTACAGAAGTTTGGCAAAACTGTTTTTT. Translating gives CASSYRSLAKLFF.

V is TRBV7-9 and J is TRBJ2-7, with 9 bases aligning to TRBD1. Germline CDR1 SEHNR, CDR2 FQNEAQ (reference sequence). Losses at the gene ends were 5 bases for V and 4 bases for J; bases not matched to a gene: 3. This CDR3 has 13 residues. The CDR3 loop is CASSRGQGYEQYF. CDR3 sequence (DNA): TGTGCCAGCAGCCGGGGACAGGGTTACGAGCAGTACTTC. Full variable domain (remainder filled in from reference TRBV7-9 and TRBJ2-7): DTGVSQNPRHKITKRGQNVTFRCDPISEHNRLYWYRQTLGQGPEFLTYFQNEAQLEKSRLLSDRFSAERPKGSFSTLEIQRTEQGDSAMYLCASSRGQGYEQYFGPGTRLTVT.